This T cell receptor beta chain was obtained from a study of T cells after yellow fever vaccination. Each CDR3 protein is one row after TCRdb ran MiXCR on the 5' RACE reads. The top ten hold around 18% of the sample, which has more than 350,000 distinct CDR3 sequences, under 14% seen once. The table lists this clonotype with many counts. Sequences were derived from PBMCs, sampled on the day of the first yellow fever vaccination. This clonotype originated in a man between 18 and 35 years old who received the YFV17D yellow fever vaccine.

CDR3 bases: TGCGCCCGCCTAGGGGGCCCGGGACAGGGGGTATTTCAGCCCCAGCATTTT. It yields the protein CARLGGPGQGVFQPQHF. The J gene is TRBJ1-5, the V gene TRBV4-1, with 11 positions matching TRBD1. The CDR3 totals 17 residues. Germline V gene sequence: CDR1 MGHRA, CDR2 YSYEKL. The V and J ends lost 11 bases and 6 bases, in that order; junction bases with no gene match: 18.